This T cell receptor beta chain was captured by sequencing in a study of cytomegalovirus exposure and HLA in healthy donors. The PCR made use of 60 Vbeta and 13 Jbeta primers. The authors' processing: The count from a later analysis was some 83 million unique TCR beta chains, some 11 million of them shared. This table comes from immunoSEQ multiplex PCR, and its TCRdb copy is limited to in-frame clones, with some not included. The V and J calls and clone size come from that table; D and trimming were worked out from the DNA. The top ten clones hold 1.5% of a sample with some 190,000 clones, about 80% of them seen once. The CDR3 has 13 residues. CDR1 and CDR2 (germline): SQVTM, ANQGSEA. V dropped 5 bases and J dropped 0; count of bases not matched to a gene: 3.

This clonotype was sampled from a man in his forties or fifties in good health and CMV-seronegative. The sequenced material came from PBMCs. This chain joins TRBV29-1 and TRBJ1-1, with 7 bases that match TRBD1. This chain's CDR3 is CSVNRGMNTEAFF. The CDR3 nucleotides are TGCAGCGTTAACAGGGGCATGAACACTGAAGCTTTCTTT.